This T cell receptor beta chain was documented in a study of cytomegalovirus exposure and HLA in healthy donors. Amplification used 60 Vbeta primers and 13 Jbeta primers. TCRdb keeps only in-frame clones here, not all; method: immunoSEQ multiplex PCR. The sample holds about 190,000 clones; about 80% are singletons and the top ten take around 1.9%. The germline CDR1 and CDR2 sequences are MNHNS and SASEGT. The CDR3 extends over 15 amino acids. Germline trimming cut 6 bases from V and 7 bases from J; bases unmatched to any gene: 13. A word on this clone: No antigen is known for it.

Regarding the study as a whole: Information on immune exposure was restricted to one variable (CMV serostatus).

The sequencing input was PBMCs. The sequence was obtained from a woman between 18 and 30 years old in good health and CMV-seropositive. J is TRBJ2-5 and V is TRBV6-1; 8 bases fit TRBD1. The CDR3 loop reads CASSQARTGLGTQYF. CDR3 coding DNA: TGTGCCAGCAGCCAAGCGAGGACAGGGTTAGGGACCCAGTACTTC.